A selection of T cell receptor beta chains follows, all from one sample in a study of blood T cell repertoires in COVID-19. Profiled with immunoSEQ multiplex PCR; TCRdb holds only in-frame clones, not every one. The data contain around 39,000 clones, approximately 84% of them seen just once; the ten biggest clones take up around 32%. Sequenced: peripheral blood. These receptors were collected from a man at least 80 years old with active or convalescent COVID-19. The conserved cysteine and the conserved F or W are not part of the CDR3 here.

>TRBJ2-5|TRBV19
ASSFPQETQY
>TRBJ2-5|TRBV6-1
ASSANERGLRETQY
>TRBJ1-5|TRBV5-1
ASSPGQHSNQPQH
>TRBJ2-1|TRBV27
ASSNSGTGMTYNEQF
>TRBJ2-3|TRBV4-1
ASSQERAGASTDTQY
>TRBJ2-1|TRBV7-9
AGGSSYNEQF
>TRBJ1-1|TRBV6-5
ASRPDRENTEAF
>TRBJ1-1|TRBV12-3/TRBV12-4
ASSNRGGTEAF
>TRBJ2-1|TRBV28
ASSPTSGGKNEQF
>TRBJ1-2|TRBV6-5
ASTHRGYGYT
>TRBJ2-5|TRBV7-2
ASSLGSGETQY
>TRBJ1-2|TRBV4-3
ASSQDLGTGVSGYT
>TRBJ1-2|TRBV2
ASSVSGQRGEGYT
>TRBJ2-1|TRBV5-1
ASSLVAGSYNEQF
>TRBJ1-4|TRBV19
ASSRTGRNEKLF
>TRBJ2-7|TRBV20-1
SARQGYEQY
>TRBJ1-4|TRBV5-4
ASSLRQGRVMEKLF
>TRBJ2-2|TRBV6-2/TRBV6-3
ASSYLGDRRANTGELF
>TRBJ2-5|TRBV7-2
ASSLTPQETQY
>TRBJ1-5|TRBV18
ASSSYSNQPQH
>TRBJ1-1|TRBV18
ASSPLTDRRSTEAF
>TRBJ2-3|TRBV29-1
SATDGFGGTTQY
>TRBJ1-2|TRBV4-3
ASSQDRYREGSGYT
>TRBJ1-2|TRBV15
ATSRDSGESLKRGYT
>TRBJ2-7|TRBV7-9
ASSSTGGKSEQY
>TRBJ1-4|TRBV5-1
ASSPGGGTNEKLF
>TRBJ2-3|TRBV5-1
ASSRVLATSTDTQY
>TRBJ2-2|TRBV18
ASSPDRGVTGELF
>TRBJ1-5|TRBV19
ASSISQGTNQPQH
>TRBJ2-1|TRBV4-3
ASSQGRTYNEQF
>TRBJ2-7|TRBV11-3
ASSSRKAPKDRGLYEQY
>TRBJ1-5|TRBV6-5
ASHHRGHQPQH
>TRBJ1-2|TRBV24-1
ATGAGQGYYGVWGYT
>TRBJ2-3|TRBV19
ASSNGERAPGLAGGTDTQY
>TRBJ2-2|TRBV7-2
ASSLDRGRVNGELF
>TRBJ1-3|TRBV19
ATAPSGQAGNTIY
>TRBJ2-7|TRBV7-2
ASSVAGTSGYEQY
>TRBJ1-4|TRBV29-1
SVRVSDEKLF
>TRBJ1-2|TRBV28
ASSTQGSGNYGYT
>TRBJ1-1|TRBV5-1
ASSLAAGMNTEAF
>TRBJ1-1|TRBV6-6
ASSYLGGAGNTEAF
>TRBJ2-2|TRBV2
ASRSGTTPHGELF
>TRBJ1-1|TRBV13
ASSLGAYTEAF
>TRBJ2-1|TRBV7-9
ASSLLADNEQF
>TRBJ1-1|TRBV19
ASRTLTTGGTEAF
>TRBJ2-2|TRBV6-5
ASSSDRTPPGELF
>TRBJ2-1|TRBV4-2
ASSLGLAEYNEQF
>TRBJ2-5|TRBV29-1
SVESGGSKKTQY
>TRBJ1-3|TRBV7-2
ASSPAGPYGNTIY
>TRBJ1-1|TRBV19
ASGDRDTEAF
>TRBJ2-5|TRBV24-1
ATSGGSGGMQETQY
>TRBJ2-5|TRBV29-1
SVRIASGQETQY
>TRBJ1-1|TRBV5-1
ASSLRGNTEAF
>TRBJ1-2|TRBV19
ASTRGIPQYGYT
>TRBJ2-1|TRBV3-1/TRBV3-2
ASSRGQIYNEQF
>TRBJ2-7|TRBV7-3
ASSLGGGSYEQY
>TRBJ2-2|TRBV11-2
ASSAGPPNTGELF
>TRBJ2-3|TRBV5-4
ASSSGLAGVADTQY